This T cell receptor beta chain derives from a study of Graves' ophthalmopathy and Graves' hyperthyroidism. Amplification of TCR beta CDR3 regions used RNA transcripts. After a first-round RT-PCR with HTBI primers, a second-round multiplex PCR was run. From the multiplex PCR reads, TCRdb called clonotypes with MiXCR, one entry per CDR3 protein. The sample includes hundreds of thousands of distinct CDR3 sequences, 22% seen only once; the top ten take around 6.5%. V was cut by 3 bases and J by 3 bases, with 8 bases left in between. The CDR3 runs 14 residues. CDR1 LNHNV and CDR2 YYDKDF come from the germline V gene (reference sequence). The authors defined stable hyperthyroidism as no ophthalmopathy within 18 months of follow-up. The PBMC fraction was derived from about 9.5 ml of fresh peripheral blood.

The sequenced sample consisted of peripheral blood. This sequence originates from a woman aged 18 to 35 with stable Graves' hyperthyroidism. Some clones in this sample may be carry-over from other donors' samples. This chain uses TRBV15 with TRBJ2-2, with D unresolved. CDR3: CATSSPLDTGELFF. CDR3 DNA: TGTGCCACCAGCAGCCCCCTCGACACCGGGGAGCTGTTTTTT.